This T cell receptor beta chain was identified in a study of technical replicates of blood from several donors. V shed 4 bases and J 5 bases; nucleotides not matched to a gene: 2. Per the germline V gene, CDR1 is SEHNR and CDR2 is FQNEAQ (reference sequence). This CDR3 is built from 14 residues. Clones were read by immunoSEQ multiplex PCR, and TCRdb kept only the in-frame ones, dropping some. Of approximately 68,000 clones listed, 95% to 97% were seen once; the top ten hold 0.25% to 0.35%. The TCR comes from a human donor in good health. Sequences were obtained from T cells isolated from PBMCs. The chain joins TRBV7-9 to TRBJ2-3; 11 bases match TRBD2. This CDR3 is CASSSSGRRDTQYF. The DNA for the CDR3 is TGTGCCAGCAGCTCTAGCGGGAGGCGAGATACGCAGTATTTT.